This T cell receptor (beta chain) came from a study of beta chain features in type 1 diabetes (dated by TCRdb to the late 2010s). Study-wide context: No differences in mean age, gender distribution, total cell number or subset yield were found between patients and healthy donors. Whereas all 28 donors provided naive and central memory subsets, regulatory and stem cell-like memory subsets were isolated from just 8 patients and about 8 healthy donors. A total of some 100,000,000 sorted cells were examined across all samples, and a strong correlation was observed between cell number per subset and RNA yield. In the study, TCRB repertoires of sorted circulating CD4+ T cell subsets from recently diagnosed type 1 diabetes patients were compared with those of matched healthy donors.

A single peripheral blood draw of around 100 mL on average was collected from each donor into heparinised tubes. A BD FACSAria II was used to sort naive, central memory, regulatory and stem cell-like memory CD4+ T cells with a panel that included CD45RO, CCR7, CD25, CD127, CD95 and CD27. A purity above 95% was achieved for all sorted populations. PBMCs were isolated right away by Lymphoprep density gradient centrifugation and were stained directly, without culture. So that batch effects would be minimized, each experiment stained and sorted samples in pairs, pairing one healthy donor with one patient. The entire isolated RNA was reverse transcribed using the High Capacity cDNA Reverse Transcription Kit, and thus expressed TCRB transcripts were sequenced. Naive, central memory and regulatory T cell samples underwent deep immunoSEQ sequencing, averaging about 3.57 million total reads per sample. Sorted cells were lysed in RLT buffer, and RNA was extracted using DNase-treated RNeasy Micro or Mini kits according to cell number. To prevent cross-contamination, every cell subset was processed on its own, while patient and healthy donor samples were processed together. The immunoSEQ multiplex PCR was used to amplify TCRB sequences from cDNA, yielding 87-bp fragments that span the CDR3 region. Amplicons were sequenced on the Illumina HiSeq platform. Per the source publication's procedure: Synthetic template baselines were used to correct PCR bias computationally, reads within Hamming distance 2 were collapsed together, and singletons that could not be merged were discarded. Reads were aligned to IMGT to assign V, D and J genes, CDR3 length, and insertions or deletions at six rearrangement sites. Within each subset, clonotype counts were normalized to the number of sorted cells before true diversity and Gini coefficients were calculated with the tcR R package. The overlap coefficient, calculated on TCRB nucleotide sequences, was used to measure repertoire sharing. Out-of-frame TCRB sequences from naive cells were analyzed to stand in for the pre-selection repertoire. TCRdb carries this immuneACCESS record with in-frame sequences only. Its versions omit some clonotypes, under half of them owing to an unresolved V gene in the studies checked, with the rest unexplained. Clonal size and the V and J genes are those of that table, whereas D and trimming came from the DNA. This sample has 850,000 to 900,000 clones in its table, and 15% to 20% of those were observed once. About 0.02% of the sample is in the top ten clones.

CDR1 and CDR2 are read off the germline V gene as SGHRS and YFSETQ. The CDR3 spans 15 residues, from the cysteine through the phenylalanine. Only the CDR3 part of the read is kept: 45 bases, read in frame from the first base. Trimming removed 4 bases from V and 3 bases from J, leaving 14 bases between the germline ends. What the research found in general, with its limitations: PCR might favor shorter templates, but patient and control samples were amplified and corrected together, so any skew would affect both groups equally. Patients with type 1 diabetes made fewer insertions and deleted more nucleotides at VDJ recombination sites, implying thymic rearrangement abnormalities. Because cDNA rather than genomic DNA was sequenced, highly expressing activated cells could have been over-represented, although no difference in activation and CD3 levels was found between groups. A moderate but significant shortening of TCRB CDR3 length was observed in type 1 diabetes patients in all four CD4+ subsets. Naive, central memory and regulatory TCRB repertoires appeared to be more alike among patients than among healthy donors. Only small numbers of individuals were included in the HLA sub-analyses, which left unresolved whether HLA type had any influence on TCRB rearrangement.

Details on this clone: It lacks a known antigen. Per-nucleotide qualities are absent, and no much larger clonotype sits a single base away.

Recombination linked TRBV5-1 to TRBJ2-1; TRBD2 is a weak D gene call, 5 bases matching. This receptor was taken from a woman younger than 30 in good health. The sequenced material came from naive CD4+ T cells from blood. Interpreted using the paper, the cell subset or site label stands for: true naive CD4+ T cells. The sequenced DNA: TGCGCCAGCAGCCAATTACTAGGAGACTACAATGAGCAGTTCTTC. This yields the protein CASSQLLGDYNEQFF.